This T cell receptor beta chain derives from a study of CD8+CD57+ T cells in acquired aplastic anemia. In the study overall: An average of 3.2 ug of DNA was obtained from sorted CD4+ and CD8+ cells.

Turning to this clonotype: Its antigen is undetermined.

Previously, flow cytometry had revealed CD8+CD57+ cell expansion in the patients chosen for sequencing. Untreated patients provided the blood samples, with no therapy given before sampling. TCR beta VDJ combinations and CDR3 sequences were profiled from genomic DNA. TCRdb reprocessed the reads via MiXCR and lists one record per CDR3 protein. The data show 310,000 or so distinct CDR3 sequences, approximately 57% seen once. The study, taken as a whole, reports: Comparison of patients with controls identified approximately 28 shared CD8+ CDR3 sequences.

Germline CDR1 DFQATT, CDR2 SNEGSKA (reference sequence). V was clipped by 2 bases and J by 4 bases, with 16 bases between them. The CDR3 runs 15 residues. Sequencing used sorted CD4+, CD8+, or CD8+CD57+ T cells (not recorded which) from PBMCs. The sequence was collected from a human donor with aplastic anemia. The chain is built from TRBV20-1 and TRBJ2-3, with D possibly being TRBD2 (6 bases). The CDR3 sequence is CSARPLAIDADTQYF. DNA for the CDR3: TGCAGTGCTAGACCACTAGCTATTGACGCAGATACGCAGTATTTT.